The rows below give T cell receptor beta chains drawn from one sample of a study of blood T cell repertoires in COVID-19. The assay was immunoSEQ multiplex PCR, and TCRdb's table has in-frame clones only and misses some. The sample yields under 550,000 clones, about 90% seen once. The sequenced material came from peripheral blood. The receptors were gathered from a man aged 18 to 29 with COVID-19, enrolled during active disease. Both conserved end residues are part of each CDR3. The order of the fields is CDR3 protein, CDR3 DNA, J gene, D gene, clone size, V gene. A D gene is named only where the DNA matches it firmly. Size is omitted from some rows. Given values are once, few, many or a class for expanded clones.

cdr3_aa: CASSWISGRAKHGELFF
cdr3_nt: TGTGCCAGCAGCTGGATTAGCGGGAGGGCGAAACACGGGGAGCTGTTTTTT
j_call: TRBJ2-2
d_call: TRBD2
clone_size: .
v_call: TRBV7-3

cdr3_aa: CASSDRGAGVSTEAFF
cdr3_nt: TGTGCCAGCAGTGATCGTGGGGCAGGGGTTAGCACTGAAGCTTTCTTT
j_call: TRBJ1-1
d_call: .
clone_size: .
v_call: TRBV2

cdr3_aa: CASSQDPGPANTGELFF
cdr3_nt: TGTGCCAGCAGCCAAGATCCTGGGCCCGCGAACACCGGGGAGCTGTTTTTT
j_call: TRBJ2-2
d_call: .
clone_size: .
v_call: TRBV3-1/TRBV3-2

cdr3_aa: CASSETRLAVYEQYF
cdr3_nt: TGTGCCAGCAGCGAAACCCGACTAGCGGTCTACGAGCAGTACTTC
j_call: TRBJ2-7
d_call: TRBD2
clone_size: .
v_call: TRBV11-3

cdr3_aa: CSASSTSGYNEQFF
cdr3_nt: TGCAGTGCTAGTTCGACTAGCGGTTACAATGAGCAGTTCTTC
j_call: TRBJ2-1
d_call: TRBD2
clone_size: .
v_call: TRBV20-1

cdr3_aa: CARPGLAERGSYEQYF
cdr3_nt: TGTGCTAGACCGGGACTAGCGGAGAGGGGGTCCTACGAGCAGTACTTC
j_call: TRBJ2-7
d_call: TRBD2
clone_size: .
v_call: TRBV30

cdr3_aa: CASSGGTSGIQPSTDTQYF
cdr3_nt: TGTGCCAGCAGCGGCGGGACTAGCGGGATCCAACCTAGCACAGATACGCAGTATTTT
j_call: TRBJ2-3
d_call: TRBD2
clone_size: few
v_call: TRBV5-4

cdr3_aa: CAIYYRTEKETQYF
cdr3_nt: TGTGCCATCTATTACCGAACAGAAAAAGAGACCCAGTACTTC
j_call: TRBJ2-5
d_call: .
clone_size: .
v_call: TRBV4-2

cdr3_aa: CASSSGLAGQETQYF
cdr3_nt: TGTGCCAGCAGTTCGGGACTAGCGGGTCAAGAGACCCAGTACTTC
j_call: TRBJ2-5
d_call: TRBD2
clone_size: .
v_call: TRBV6-5

cdr3_aa: CASSRDSGSTGELFF
cdr3_nt: TGCGCCAGCAGTAGGGATAGCGGGTCCACCGGGGAGCTGTTTTTT
j_call: TRBJ2-2
d_call: TRBD2
clone_size: few
v_call: TRBV10-1

cdr3_aa: CASSPQGTFLGEQYF
cdr3_nt: TGTGCCAGCAGCCCCCAGGGAACGTTCCTGGGGGAGCAGTACTTC
j_call: TRBJ2-7
d_call: .
clone_size: .
v_call: TRBV11-2

cdr3_aa: CASSERAGGRGHEQFF
cdr3_nt: TGTGCCAGCAGTGAAAGAGCGGGAGGTCGAGGGCATGAGCAGTTCTTC
j_call: TRBJ2-1
d_call: TRBD2
clone_size: .
v_call: TRBV6-1

cdr3_aa: CASSQDPSGAYNEQFF
cdr3_nt: TGTGCCAGCAGCCAAGATCCTAGCGGGGCCTACAATGAGCAGTTCTTC
j_call: TRBJ2-1
d_call: TRBD2
clone_size: .
v_call: TRBV3-1/TRBV3-2

cdr3_aa: CSTMTGSEAFF
cdr3_nt: TGCAGCACAATGACAGGGTCTGAAGCTTTCTTT
j_call: TRBJ1-1
d_call: TRBD1
clone_size: .
v_call: TRBV29-1

cdr3_aa: CASAIQGNSEKLFF
cdr3_nt: TGTGCCAGCGCGATACAGGGGAATAGCGAAAAACTGTTTTTT
j_call: TRBJ1-4
d_call: TRBD1
clone_size: .
v_call: TRBV7-2

cdr3_aa: CASSSPWGGALNYGYTF
cdr3_nt: TGTGCCAGCAGTAGCCCTTGGGGGGGGGCCCTTAACTATGGCTACACCTTC
j_call: TRBJ1-2
d_call: .
clone_size: .
v_call: TRBV2

cdr3_aa: CASSEAFHEQYF
cdr3_nt: TGCGCCAGCAGTGAAGCGTTTCACGAGCAGTACTTC
j_call: TRBJ2-7
d_call: .
clone_size: once
v_call: TRBV10-1

cdr3_aa: CASSAAGGAQPQHF
cdr3_nt: TGTGCCAGCAGTGCGGCAGGGGGAGCTCAGCCCCAGCATTTT
j_call: TRBJ1-5
d_call: TRBD1
clone_size: .
v_call: TRBV2

cdr3_aa: CASSLQGRSNTGELFF
cdr3_nt: TGTGCCAGCAGTCTACAGGGCCGAAGCAACACCGGGGAGCTGTTTTTT
j_call: TRBJ2-2
d_call: .
clone_size: once
v_call: TRBV6-4

cdr3_aa: CASSKVNYEQYF
cdr3_nt: TGTGCCAGCAGCAAAGTCAACTACGAGCAGTACTTC
j_call: TRBJ2-7
d_call: .
clone_size: few
v_call: TRBV7-9

cdr3_aa: CASSKTSGGANEQFF
cdr3_nt: TGTGCCAGCAGTAAGACTAGCGGGGGGGCGAATGAGCAGTTCTTC
j_call: TRBJ2-1
d_call: TRBD2
clone_size: once
v_call: TRBV6-5

cdr3_aa: CASSDSQDTGELFF
cdr3_nt: TGTGCCAGCAGTGACTCGCAGGACACCGGGGAGCTGTTTTTT
j_call: TRBJ2-2
d_call: .
clone_size: .
v_call: TRBV6-4

cdr3_aa: CAAGRMGNTEAFF
cdr3_nt: TGTGCCGCGGGAAGGATGGGGAACACTGAAGCTTTCTTT
j_call: TRBJ1-1
d_call: .
clone_size: once
v_call: TRBV10-3

cdr3_aa: CASSLRTSGTDTQYF
cdr3_nt: TGTGCCAGCAGCTTGAGGACTAGCGGCACAGATACGCAGTATTTT
j_call: TRBJ2-3
d_call: TRBD2
clone_size: .
v_call: TRBV5-6

cdr3_aa: CASSGRLAGDLEQYF
cdr3_nt: TGTGCCAGCAGTGGCCGACTAGCGGGAGATCTAGAGCAGTACTTC
j_call: TRBJ2-7
d_call: TRBD2
clone_size: .
v_call: TRBV2

cdr3_aa: CASTGSGTEAFF
cdr3_nt: TGTGCCAGCACAGGGTCCGGCACTGAAGCTTTCTTT
j_call: TRBJ1-1
d_call: .
clone_size: few
v_call: TRBV2

cdr3_aa: CASSLEQGREQYF
cdr3_nt: TGTGCCAGCAGCTTGGAACAGGGGAGGGAGCAGTACTTC
j_call: TRBJ2-7
d_call: .
clone_size: .
v_call: TRBV5-4

cdr3_aa: CASSLDRGDSTDTQYF
cdr3_nt: TGCGCCAGCAGCTTGGACCGGGGGGATAGCACAGATACGCAGTATTTT
j_call: TRBJ2-3
d_call: TRBD2
clone_size: .
v_call: TRBV5-1

cdr3_aa: CASILRGAGDTQYF
cdr3_nt: TGTGCCAGCATCCTTCGGGGGGCCGGAGATACGCAGTATTTT
j_call: TRBJ2-3
d_call: .
clone_size: .
v_call: TRBV2

cdr3_aa: CASSWDRVGQPQHF
cdr3_nt: TGTGCCAGCAGTTGGGACAGGGTAGGTCAGCCCCAGCATTTT
j_call: TRBJ1-5
d_call: TRBD1
clone_size: .
v_call: TRBV6-6

cdr3_aa: CASSLSGGTAYEQYF
cdr3_nt: TGTGCCAGCAGTTTGTCAGGGGGTACCGCTTACGAGCAGTACTTC
j_call: TRBJ2-7
d_call: TRBD1
clone_size: .
v_call: TRBV27

cdr3_aa: CASSDNTNTEAFF
cdr3_nt: TGTGCCAGCAGTGACAATACAAACACTGAAGCTTTCTTT
j_call: TRBJ1-1
d_call: .
clone_size: .
v_call: TRBV2

cdr3_aa: CASIGLADQETQYF
cdr3_nt: TGTGCCAGCATAGGTCTAGCGGACCAAGAGACCCAGTACTTC
j_call: TRBJ2-5
d_call: TRBD2
clone_size: .
v_call: TRBV2

cdr3_aa: CSARTGYEQYF
cdr3_nt: TGCAGTGCCAGGACAGGCTACGAGCAGTACTTC
j_call: TRBJ2-7
d_call: TRBD1
clone_size: .
v_call: TRBV20-1

cdr3_aa: CASSPADSRQYF
cdr3_nt: TGTGCCAGCAGCCCGGCGGACTCCCGGCAGTATTTT
j_call: TRBJ2-3
d_call: .
clone_size: .
v_call: TRBV12-3/TRBV12-4

cdr3_aa: CARSGSTGGLETDTQYF
cdr3_nt: TGTGCCAGAAGCGGGAGTACAGGGGGCCTGGAGACAGATACGCAGTATTTT
j_call: TRBJ2-3
d_call: TRBD1
clone_size: .
v_call: TRBV5-3

cdr3_aa: CASSTSGGPTGELFF
cdr3_nt: TGTGCCAGCAGCACTAGCGGGGGACCCACCGGGGAGCTGTTTTTT
j_call: TRBJ2-2
d_call: TRBD2
clone_size: .
v_call: TRBV6-4

cdr3_aa: CATSDPTGLGTDTQYF
cdr3_nt: TGTGCCACCAGTGATCCAACAGGGCTGGGCACAGATACGCAGTATTTT
j_call: TRBJ2-3
d_call: .
clone_size: .
v_call: TRBV24-1

cdr3_aa: CASSSRLAESSYEQYF
cdr3_nt: TGTGCCAGCAGCTCAAGACTAGCGGAGAGCTCCTACGAGCAGTACTTC
j_call: TRBJ2-7
d_call: TRBD2
clone_size: .
v_call: TRBV7-8

cdr3_aa: CATSDQGGPSAQHF
cdr3_nt: TGTGCCACCAGTGACCAAGGGGGACCTTCGGCCCAGCATTTT
j_call: TRBJ1-5
d_call: .
clone_size: .
v_call: TRBV24-1

cdr3_aa: CASSTGLARDNEQFF
cdr3_nt: TGTGCCAGCAGCACCGGACTAGCCCGGGACAATGAGCAGTTCTTC
j_call: TRBJ2-1
d_call: TRBD2
clone_size: .
v_call: TRBV9

cdr3_aa: CAKKQGPLLNEQFF
cdr3_nt: TGTGCCAAAAAACAGGGACCCCTCCTAAATGAGCAGTTCTTC
j_call: TRBJ2-1
d_call: .
clone_size: .
v_call: TRBV19

cdr3_aa: CASSPDGSYGYTF
cdr3_nt: TGTGCCAGTAGCCCTGATGGCTCCTATGGCTACACCTTC
j_call: TRBJ1-2
d_call: .
clone_size: .
v_call: TRBV19

cdr3_aa: CASSGMGGQGNEQYF
cdr3_nt: TGTGCCAGCAGTGGGATGGGGGGACAGGGGAATGAGCAGTACTTC
j_call: TRBJ2-7
d_call: TRBD1
clone_size: .
v_call: TRBV2